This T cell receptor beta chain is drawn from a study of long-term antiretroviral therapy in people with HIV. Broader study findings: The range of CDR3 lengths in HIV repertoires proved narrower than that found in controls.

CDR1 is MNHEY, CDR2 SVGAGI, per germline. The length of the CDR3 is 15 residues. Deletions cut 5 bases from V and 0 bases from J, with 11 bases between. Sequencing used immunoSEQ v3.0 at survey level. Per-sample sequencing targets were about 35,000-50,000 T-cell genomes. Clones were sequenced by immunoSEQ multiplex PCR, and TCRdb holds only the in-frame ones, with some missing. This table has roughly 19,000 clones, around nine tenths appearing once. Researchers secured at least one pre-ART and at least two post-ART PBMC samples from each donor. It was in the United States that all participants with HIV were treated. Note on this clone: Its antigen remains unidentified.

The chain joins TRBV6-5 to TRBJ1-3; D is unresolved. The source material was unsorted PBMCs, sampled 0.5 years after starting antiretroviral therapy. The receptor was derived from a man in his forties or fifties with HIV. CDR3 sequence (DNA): TGTGCCAGCAGTAGGACTGGGGACTCTGGAAACACCATATATTTT. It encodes CASSRTGDSGNTIYF.